This paragraph covers one T cell receptor beta chain sequence. The antigen is undetermined. The immunoSEQ assay was version 4, run in survey mode. Sequenced by immunoSEQ multiplex PCR; TCRdb stores in-frame clones only, minus some. Of 19,000 or so clones in the sample, roughly 60% are singletons; the top ten hold 1.5% to 2%. An overlapping HIV-1 Gag peptide pool stimulated these cells at approximately 1 ug/peptide/mL. Sorting selected CD4+ T cells upregulating both CD40 ligand and CD69. The length of the CDR3 is 16 residues. V lost 5 bases, J lost 1 base, and 16 bases lay in between. In germline, CDR1 is SGHTA, CDR2 FQGNSA. This specimen comes from a study of persistence of HIV-infected CD4 T cells. Study results and caveats: Compared with CD3/CD28-stimulated cells, CMV- and Gag-responding cells showed lower TCRbeta richness.

The chain employs TRBV7-2 and TRBJ2-3; D remains ambiguous. Sample: CD4+ T cells sorted from PBMCs after roughly 17-hour stimulation, taken from a patient who received antiretroviral therapy. This sequence originates from an adult woman with HIV who was CMV-seropositive. CDR3 sequence: CASSPESRIRTDTQYF. CDR3 DNA sequence: TGTGCCAGCAGCCCAGAATCTAGGATCCGCACAGATACGCAGTATTTT.